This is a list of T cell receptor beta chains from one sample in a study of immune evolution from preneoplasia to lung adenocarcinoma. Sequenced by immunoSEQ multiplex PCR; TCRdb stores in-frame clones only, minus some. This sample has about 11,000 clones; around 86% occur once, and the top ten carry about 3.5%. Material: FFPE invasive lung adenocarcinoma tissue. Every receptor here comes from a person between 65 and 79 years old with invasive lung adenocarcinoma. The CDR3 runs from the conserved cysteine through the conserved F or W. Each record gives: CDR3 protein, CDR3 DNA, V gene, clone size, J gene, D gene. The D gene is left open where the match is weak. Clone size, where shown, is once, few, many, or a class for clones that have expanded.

CDR3: CASSLGNRGGTEAFF
DNA: TGTGCCAGCAGCTTAGGCAACAGGGGAGGTACTGAAGCTTTCTTT
V: TRBV13
size: NA
J: TRBJ1-1
D: TRBD1

CDR3: CASSLRSTNEKLFF
DNA: TGTGCCAGCAGTTTAAGGTCAACTAATGAAAAACTGTTTTTT
V: TRBV28
size: once
J: TRBJ1-4
D: NA

CDR3: CASSLSPLLF
DNA: TGTGCCAGCAGTTTATCTCCGCTCCTCTTC
V: TRBV27
size: NA
J: TRBJ2-1
D: NA

CDR3: CASSLGEGGMGYEQYF
DNA: TGTGCCAGCAGCTTAGGCGAGGGGGGTATGGGGTACGAGCAGTACTTC
V: TRBV7-2
size: few
J: TRBJ2-7
D: NA

CDR3: CASAFEDTQYF
DNA: TGTGCCAGCGCCTTCGAAGACACGCAGTATTTT
V: TRBV7-9
size: NA
J: TRBJ2-3
D: NA

CDR3: CASSGYRTSGGGEETQYF
DNA: TGTGCCAGCAGCGGGTACCGCACTAGCGGGGGGGGAGAAGAGACCCAGTACTTC
V: TRBV9
size: NA
J: TRBJ2-5
D: TRBD2

CDR3: CSASSDQPQHF
DNA: TGCAGTGCTAGTAGTGATCAGCCCCAGCATTTT
V: TRBV20-1
size: NA
J: TRBJ1-5
D: NA

CDR3: CASSPPRVGETQYF
DNA: TGTGCCAGCTCACCACCTAGGGTCGGGGAGACCCAGTACTTC
V: TRBV18
size: NA
J: TRBJ2-5
D: NA

CDR3: CASSAGTSYNEQFF
DNA: TGTGCCAGCAGCGCCGGGACATCCTACAATGAGCAGTTCTTC
V: TRBV6-1
size: NA
J: TRBJ2-1
D: NA

CDR3: CASSRRGQETQYF
DNA: TGTGCCAGCAGCCGGAGGGGCCAAGAGACCCAGTACTTC
V: TRBV7-8
size: NA
J: TRBJ2-5
D: NA

CDR3: CSVGNSQNQPQHF
DNA: TGCAGCGTTGGAAACAGCCAGAATCAGCCCCAGCATTTT
V: TRBV29-1
size: NA
J: TRBJ1-5
D: NA

CDR3: CASSLRDQEETQYF
DNA: TGTGCCAGCAGCTTAAGGGACCAGGAAGAGACCCAGTACTTC
V: TRBV11-2
size: NA
J: TRBJ2-5
D: NA

CDR3: CAISLGPKAGANVLTF
DNA: TGTGCCATCAGCCTCGGGCCAAAGGCTGGGGCCAACGTCCTGACTTTC
V: TRBV10-3
size: NA
J: TRBJ2-6
D: NA

CDR3: CAWNQMSGNTIYF
DNA: TGTGCCTGGAACCAAATGTCTGGAAACACCATATATTTT
V: TRBV30
size: NA
J: TRBJ1-3
D: NA

CDR3: CASSYAGGYYEQYF
DNA: TGTGCCAGCTCTTACGCGGGGGGCTACTACGAGCAGTACTTC
V: TRBV6-6
size: NA
J: TRBJ2-7
D: TRBD2

CDR3: CASTIGGGSGPMYEQYF
DNA: TGTGCCAGCACCATAGGTGGGGGCAGTGGTCCTATGTACGAGCAGTACTTC
V: TRBV27
size: NA
J: TRBJ2-7
D: NA

CDR3: CASSLGADTQYF
DNA: TGTGCCAGCAGCTTAGGGGCAGATACGCAGTATTTT
V: TRBV7-9
size: NA
J: TRBJ2-3
D: NA

CDR3: CAWSAARDEQFF
DNA: TGTGCCTGGAGTGCGGCCAGGGATGAGCAGTTCTTC
V: TRBV30
size: once
J: TRBJ2-1
D: NA

CDR3: CASSTGWDGYTF
DNA: TGTGCCAGCAGCACAGGGTGGGATGGCTACACCTTC
V: TRBV25-1
size: NA
J: TRBJ1-2
D: NA

CDR3: CSVEPPHQETQYF
DNA: TGCAGCGTTGAGCCTCCTCACCAAGAGACCCAGTACTTC
V: TRBV29-1
size: NA
J: TRBJ2-5
D: NA

CDR3: CASDDSDYNEQFF
DNA: TGTGCCAGCGATGACTCGGACTACAATGAGCAGTTCTTC
V: TRBV2
size: NA
J: TRBJ2-1
D: NA

CDR3: CASSFEGGKSSGNTIYF
DNA: TGTGCCAGCAGCTTCGAAGGGGGGAAGAGCTCTGGAAACACCATATATTTT
V: TRBV9
size: NA
J: TRBJ1-3
D: NA

CDR3: CASSIDRTGTGGYTF
DNA: TGTGCCAGTAGTATAGATCGCACCGGGACAGGGGGCTACACCTTC
V: TRBV19
size: NA
J: TRBJ1-2
D: TRBD1

CDR3: CASSSLPGTGPLDTQYF
DNA: TGTGCCAGCTCCTCTCTTCCCGGGACAGGGCCTTTAGATACGCAGTATTTT
V: TRBV18
size: NA
J: TRBJ2-3
D: TRBD1

CDR3: CASSQDRPNTGELFF
DNA: TGTGCCAGCAGCCAAGACAGACCGAACACCGGGGAGCTGTTTTTT
V: TRBV4-2
size: NA
J: TRBJ2-2
D: NA

CDR3: CASSKTASGRNTGELFF
DNA: TGCGCCAGCAGCAAAACAGCTAGCGGGAGAAACACCGGGGAGCTGTTTTTT
V: TRBV5-1
size: NA
J: TRBJ2-2
D: TRBD2

CDR3: CASSLALGRGGYTF
DNA: TGTGCCAGCAGCTTAGCCCTGGGCCGGGGTGGCTACACCTTC
V: TRBV7-9
size: NA
J: TRBJ1-2
D: NA

CDR3: CASSFQPPGEDEKLFF
DNA: TGTGCCAGCAGTTTCCAACCTCCAGGGGAAGATGAAAAACTGTTTTTT
V: TRBV6-6
size: NA
J: TRBJ1-4
D: NA

CDR3: CASSLSGTPSQPQHF
DNA: TGTGCCAGCAGTTTGTCCGGGACGCCGAGTCAGCCCCAGCATTTT
V: TRBV28
size: NA
J: TRBJ1-5
D: NA

CDR3: CASSPDGSNQPQHF
DNA: TGTGCCAGCAGCCCCGACGGAAGCAATCAGCCCCAGCATTTT
V: TRBV6-5
size: NA
J: TRBJ1-5
D: NA

CDR3: CASSGAVSTDTQYF
DNA: TGCGCCAGCAGCGGAGCGGTCAGCACAGATACGCAGTATTTT
V: TRBV5-1
size: NA
J: TRBJ2-3
D: NA

CDR3: CASTLGGASTEAFF
DNA: TGTGCCAGCACCTTGGGGGGGGCGAGCACTGAAGCTTTCTTT
V: TRBV28
size: NA
J: TRBJ1-1
D: NA

CDR3: CASSSATSGLKTQYF
DNA: TGTGCCAGCAGCTCCGCCACTAGCGGGCTTAAGACCCAGTACTTC
V: TRBV11-2
size: NA
J: TRBJ2-5
D: TRBD2

CDR3: CARGPDNEQFF
DNA: TGTGCCAGAGGGCCCGACAATGAGCAGTTCTTC
V: TRBV6-1
size: NA
J: TRBJ2-1
D: NA

CDR3: CSVESNYGYTF
DNA: TGCAGCGTTGAGAGTAACTATGGCTACACCTTC
V: TRBV29-1
size: NA
J: TRBJ1-2
D: NA